This record concerns one T cell receptor (beta chain) sequence. What antigen it recognizes has not been identified. No base qualities exist here, and no much larger clone lies one base off it. The sample contains more than one DNA sequence encoding this CDR3. The data belong to a study of cytomegalovirus exposure and HLA in healthy donors (dated by TCRdb to about 2017). Context from the whole study: In an earlier analysis of 587 of the donors, about 270 Gb of sequence data and 100 million or so unique TCR beta sequences from 150 million to 200 million T cells were reported. Around 320 gigabases of sequencing data and tens of millions of unique TCR sequences were included in an early release covering several hundred HLA-typed donors. Of the 300 to 450 genotyped donors, 81% fell in the genetic ancestry cluster associated with self-reported Caucasian donors. The study aimed to test whether cataloging public T cell receptors could reveal signatures of past pathogen exposure. The study profiled the T cell repertoires of about 640 subjects by immunosequencing and related them to cytomegalovirus serostatus. In addition to the first cohort of 666 subjects, a separate validation cohort of approximately 110 different subjects was used. To predict cytomegalovirus infection status, the study combined high-throughput TCR immunosequencing, statistical association of individual TCRs with disease status, and machine learning. A later analysis re-examined previously published TCR beta repertoires from hundreds of donors and added high-resolution HLA genotyping to investigate patterns of TCR occurrence. The later analysis used no new phenotypic data to find candidate immune exposures, relying instead on TCR beta sequences and their occurrence across donors. An earlier analysis of 450 to 750 of the donors used high-throughput TCR beta sequencing to judge whether each TCR beta V gene segment behaved as functional or pseudogenic. Donor age, sex, ethnicity and CMV serostatus were compiled together with the repertoire data. A later genetic analysis used genome-wide SNP genotypes for about three fifths of the 666 donors, treating that subset as a discovery cohort. Every repertoire in the discovery cohort had been generated on one and the same sequencing platform. Both class I and class II loci were covered by HLA typing, at four-digit resolution. Typing coverage differed by locus: A, B, C, DRB1 and DQB1 were typed in roughly 620-630 donors, DQA1 in 500 to 550, DPA1 in 600 to 610, and DPB1 in roughly 450. Because of strong linkage in the cohort, five DR-DQ haplotypes were treated as single units for association and clustering. Among about 400 genotyped donors of the cohort, an average of around 250,000 unique TCR beta nucleotide sequences was sequenced per donor, of which 15% to 20% were non-productive.

Library construction relied on the immunoSEQ multiplex PCR assay. The multiplex PCR relied on a mix of 60 forward primers for TCR Vbeta segments and 13 reverse primers for TCR Jbeta segments. The CDR3 region of rearranged TCR beta genes was amplified from genomic DNA with a multiplex PCR assay. The Illumina HiSeq System was used to sequence the amplified TCR beta libraries as 87-base-pair reads. Concerning the study's data processing: In a later analysis, 70 million to 95 million unique TCR beta chains were counted across the 650 to 750 repertoires, and roughly 11 million of these chains were shared by at least two donors. Raw reads were error-corrected and collapsed into unique sequences with a nearest-neighbor algorithm that merged closely related sequences to remove PCR and sequencing errors. To assign V, D and J gene segments, CDR3 sequences were aligned to IMGT reference sequences. For a sequence to be retained, a match of at least six nucleotides to both a V gene segment and a J gene segment was required. A rearrangement counted as productive if the CDR3 had no stop codons and remained in frame with V and J, and every other rearrangement counted as non-productive. CDR3 was defined according to IMGT convention as the region running from the second conserved V-encoded cysteine to the conserved J-encoded phenylalanine. Sequences without an unambiguous match to a single V gene segment were excluded from the earlier analysis of over 500 of the donors. An earlier analysis of a few hundred of the donors classified V segments as functional when productive rearrangements were above 56.7% and as segregating when the standard deviation between donors was above 5%. A statistical classification framework was built to diagnose cytomegalovirus status from the catalog of TCR beta chain sequences. V and J gene assignment, in a later analysis, came from comparing TCR nucleotide sequences with IMGT/GENE-DB human TR gene sequences. Using the TCRdist pipeline, a later analysis assigned CDR3 sequences along with most-parsimonious VDJ recombination scenarios. A later analysis defined each TCR beta chain by its CDR3 amino acid sequence plus V-gene family, and excluded reads lacking a unique V-gene family. A later analysis removed 450 to 600 highly shared, low-generation-probability nucleotide sequences to deal with suspected cross-contamination and a sequencing artifact. For each public chain, a later analysis derived a clonal expansion index from normalized ranks of inferred template counts within each repertoire. In a later analysis, generation probabilities were computed using a VDJ recombination model fitted to out-of-frame rearrangements, and the results were checked against IGoR. A later analysis scored TCR-TCR, TCR-HLA and TCR-CMV co-occurrence with hypergeometric tests, applying a repertoire-size bias correction to TCR pairs. In a later analysis, false discovery rates were estimated by permuting HLA or CMV assignments 20 times. In a later analysis, co-occurring TCRs were grouped using DBSCAN, and TCRdist sequence similarity was added for clustering within HLA-allele-positive subsets. For co-occurrence clustering, repertoires with fewer than 30,000 or more than 120,000 public chains were excluded, along with four to six repertoires with anomalous nucleotide sharing. Not all clones reach the TCRdb copy of this immuneACCESS table, which keeps in-frame sequences only. Checked studies attribute under half of the gap to unresolved V genes and leave the rest unexplained. V and J calls and clone size are given by that table; D and trimming were obtained from the DNA. Present in this sample are about 190,000 clones, around nine tenths of which were seen just once. Roughly 1.9% of the sample comes from the top ten.

Between the V and J ends, shortened by 1 base and 0 bases respectively, the junction contains 4 bases. Looking up the germline V gene (reference sequence) yields CDR1 LNHDA and CDR2 SQIVND. The CDR3 measures 14 amino acids from cysteine to phenylalanine. Only the CDR3 portion is preserved as DNA: 42 bases, with reading frame beginning at the first base. In total, more than 500 healthy bone marrow donors made up the cohort. At the time of sampling, all cohort members were nominally healthy, though unrecorded immune exposures were likely present. The donor was CMV seronegative and belonged to the group of 320 or so seronegative cohort members. Each donor provided a peripheral blood sample, and peripheral blood mononuclear cells were used for TCR beta sequencing. Genomic DNA was extracted from the blood cell samples with the Qiagen DNeasy Blood Extraction Kit. What the work shows at the level of the full study, not this receptor alone: Correlated functional status among segregating V segments might reflect linkage disequilibrium, but an unknown experimental factor could not be ruled out. The only immune exposure information available for the cohort was CMV serostatus. In an earlier analysis of a few hundred of the donors, most TCR beta V segments were observed in productive rearrangements about 90% or about 30% of the time, broadly matching IMGT annotations. Roughly uniform sequencing depth across donors was assumed in presence/absence analyses, although this assumption may not hold. While some public TCRs were present in many individuals, most TCR sequences turned up only very rarely across donors. A later genetic analysis associated a missense DCLRE1C variant with V-gene and J-gene trimming of TCR beta chains, and an independent cohort replicated the association. Assigning TCR associations to individual alleles was difficult when HLA alleles, especially DR and DQ, strongly co-occurred. A few of the identified cytomegalovirus-associated TCR beta chains were confirmed in vitro to be specific for cytomegalovirus antigens. A total of fewer than 200 TCR beta chains were listed by the study as associated with cytomegalovirus. Because counts were too low, seventeen rarely observed V segments, including chromosome 9 orphons, were left out of the earlier analysis of several hundred of the donors. Because HLA typing was unavailable for some donors at each locus, only the typed subset was used in association tests. Compared with the roughly 700-donor mean, donors in an Asian-associated ancestry cluster had fewer N-insertions in productive TCRs, according to a later genetic analysis. Several of the top co-occurrence clusters appeared to be linked to parvovirus B19, influenza, CMV and Epstein-Barr virus, according to a later analysis. Only TCR beta chains were sequenced in this cohort, and the absence of alpha or paired-chain data limited detectable features. Some IMGT-functional V segments, including TRBV6-2 and TRBV6-3, could not be told apart with the 87-base-pair reads, so those segments were excluded. Cytomegalovirus status was reported to be diagnosed by the classifier with high specificity and sensitivity in both the original and validation cohorts. The authors suggested that the approach could potentially be extended to other disease states and immunological phenotypes. A later analysis found that TCR association rates varied across HLA loci, with DRB1 alleles showing the most associated TCRs and HLA-C alleles the fewest. According to a later analysis, most CMV-associated TCR beta chains appeared to be HLA-restricted, and the HLA associations seemed to be driven largely by CMV exposure. The sequencing pipeline was judged likely to have produced a cluster of highly shared sequence variants as a technical artifact. Compared with equally common non-associated chains, HLA-associated TCR beta chains in a later analysis were more clonally expanded and had lower generation probabilities. In a later analysis, over 15,000 TCR beta sequences were associated with specific HLA alleles at a false discovery rate of 0.05. A further reported finding was that TCR beta sequences accurately predicted the HLA-A and HLA-B alleles for most subjects in the first cohort.

The rearrangement joined TRBV19 to TRBJ1-5, with no D gene named confidently. The specimen sequenced was PBMCs. The receptor was isolated from a woman between 18 and 30 years old in good health and CMV-seronegative. CDR3 reads: CASSIGGSNQPQHF. The nucleotides read TGTGCCAGTAGTATAGGAGGTAGCAATCAGCCCCAGCATTTT.